The 9 T cell receptor beta chains reported below all come from one sample, sequenced in a study of a mutant IDH1 vaccine in newly diagnosed glioma. Clones were read by immunoSEQ multiplex PCR, and TCRdb kept only the in-frame ones, dropping some. The repertoire holds 60,000 to 75,000 clones, around 74% seen once, with around 8.2% in the top ten. Sample time point: baseline, week 1 (first vaccination visit). Treatment in this sample: pre-vaccination baseline after standard-of-care therapy. Sequenced here: PBMCs, sampled from a glioma patient treated with radiotherapy, temozolomide or both. These receptors all stem from a man in his forties or fifties with glioma.

V is TRBV27 and J is TRBJ2-7, with TRBD1 as a possible D gene (6 bases). CDR3 length equals 13 residues. Germline V gene data show CDR1 as MNHEY and CDR2 as SMNVEV (reference sequence). V lost 6 bases, J lost 2 bases, and 11 bases lay in between. The CDR3 nucleotides read TGTGCCAGCAGCCCGGACAGAGCCTACGAGCAGTACTTC. This gives the protein CASSPDRAYEQYF.

As concerns this clone: A read error may produce the germline difference seen at one junction end. This sequence joins TRBV27 and TRBJ1-5, with 12 bases lining up with TRBD1. CDR1 and CDR2 (germline): MNHEY, SMNVEV (reference sequence). The length of the CDR3 is 15 residues. CDR3 region: CASGFGTGGIQPQHF. In nucleotides, the CDR3 is TGTGCCAGCGGTTTCGGGACAGGGGGCATTCAGCCCCAGCATTTT.

The chain couples TRBV6-1 to TRBJ1-5, with D perhaps matching TRBD1 (6 bases). The CDR3 has 13 residues. Germline V gives CDR1 MNHNS, CDR2 SASEGT. V lost 3 bases, J lost 9 bases, and 12 bases lay in between. The CDR3 sequence is CASSDRGGRPQHF. The DNA for the CDR3 is TGTGCCAGCAGTGACAGGGGCGGTCGGCCCCAGCATTTT.

This chain connects TRBV7-9 to TRBJ1-5, with D possibly TRBD1 on 5 matching bases. This CDR3 comprises 16 residues. Germline assignment: CDR1 SEHNR and CDR2 FQNEAQ (reference sequence). V lost 2 bases to trimming and J lost 2 bases, with 13 bases between them. The CDR3 spells CASSLHRGTGNQPQHF. The DNA for the CDR3 is TGTGCCAGCAGCTTACATCGGGGGACGGGCAATCAGCCCCAGCATTTT.

CDR3 region: CAWSPGTGERETQYF. CDR3 DNA sequence: TGTGCCTGGAGCCCCGGGACAGGGGAAAGAGAGACCCAGTACTTC. V usage is TRBV30 and J usage is TRBJ2-5; 10 positions agree with TRBD1. Unmatched junction bases numbered 8, after V lost 3 bases and J lost 4 bases. The CDR3 sequence is 15 residues long. Germline loops: CDR1 GTSNPN, CDR2 SVGIG (reference sequence). The full variable domain, with the rest looked up from reference TRBV30 and TRBJ2-5, is SQTIHQWPATLVQPVGSPLSLECTVEGTSNPNLYWYRQAAGRGLQLLFYSVGIGQISSEVPQNLSASRPQDRQFILSSKKLLLSDSGFYLCAWSPGTGERETQYFGPGTRLLVL.

This chain uses TRBV10-2 with TRBJ2-7; D is ambiguous. Trimming shortened V by 5 bases and J by 2 bases, and 10 bases separated the two germline ends. The CDR3 is made up of 13 amino acids. The germline gives CDR1 WSHSY, CDR2 SAAADI. CDR3 residues: CASSLVEPYEQYF. The CDR3 bases are TGCGCCAGCAGTTTGGTAGAGCCCTACGAGCAGTACTTC.

This clone was detected once. The rearrangement joins TRBV4-1 to TRBJ1-1; possible D gene TRBD1, 6 bases. CDR1 is MGHRA and CDR2 is YSYEKL in the germline V gene. The CDR3 has 15 amino acids. Trimming cost V 5 bases and J 0 bases, with 13 bases left between them. Here the CDR3 reads CASSAAQGLNTEAFF. As DNA, the CDR3 is TGCGCCAGCAGCGCCGCCCAGGGGTTGAACACTGAAGCTTTCTTT.

The table lists this clone with a count of one. V usage is TRBV6-4 and J usage is TRBJ2-2; D call uncertain. The CDR3 is 13 residues long. V lost 2 bases, J lost 4 bases, and 5 bases lay in between. Germline V gives CDR1 MRHNA, CDR2 SNTAGT. CDR3 in DNA: TGTGCCAGCAGTGACAGACTCACCGGGGAGCTGTTTTTT. Residues: CASSDRLTGELFF.

The V and J genes are TRBV14 and TRBJ2-5, with a possible D match to TRBD1 (5 bases). Germline CDR1 SGHDN, CDR2 FVKESK. With 10 bases removed from V and 2 bases from J, the gap between germline ends came to 14 bases. The CDR3 spans 13 residues. The CDR3 DNA is TGTGCCACACGAGACAGCGAACAAGAGACCCAGTACTTC. Its translation: CATRDSEQETQYF.